This T cell receptor beta chain derives from a study of cytomegalovirus exposure and HLA in healthy donors. Whole-study results and caveats: Later findings reportedly placed an Asian-associated ancestry cluster below the roughly 730-donor mean for N-insertions.

Comments on this clone: Its antigen is unidentified.

The PCR used 60 Vbeta and 13 Jbeta primers. Generated by immunoSEQ multiplex PCR, the TCRdb table keeps only in-frame clones and is missing some. This table has around 110,000 clones, 50% to 65% appearing once. CDR1 MNHEY and CDR2 SMNVEV come from the germline V gene (reference sequence). V lost 5 bases to trimming and J lost 3 bases; unmatched junction nucleotides: 6. The CDR3 spans 15 residues. Input material: PBMCs. The chain links TRBV27 to TRBJ2-1; 8 nucleotides agree with TRBD1. The TCR was taken from a middle-aged woman in good health and CMV-seropositive. The CDR3 nucleotides read TGTGCCAGCAGTGCCGGACAGGGACTCTACAATGAGCAGTTCTTC. It yields the protein CASSAGQGLYNEQFF.